This TCR beta chain was retrieved from a study of post-analysis software for immune sequencing data. Study-level results: Roughly five TRBV segments were significantly more frequent in patients than in controls. TRBV5-6, TRBV5-1 and TRBV20-1 were among these segments. Clustering by F measure revealed strong co-clustering among samples prepared together in one batch.

This clonotype appeared a single time. As yet, its antigen is unknown. Trimming took 3 bases from V and 4 from J, leaving 16 bases between them. CDR1 is SGDLS, CDR2 YYNGEE, per germline. This CDR3 has 15 residues. cDNA libraries of TCR beta carried unique molecular identifiers. TCRdb fed the PCR reads into MiXCR, producing one record per CDR3 protein. The sample comprises roughly 400,000 distinct CDR3 sequences, 30% to 40% of which are singletons, and around 8% rests with the top ten. The sample was blood. This rearrangement joins TRBV9 to TRBJ1-2, with D perhaps TRBD1 (6 bases). This clonotype was sampled from a girl aged 2 to 9 with multiple sclerosis. CDR3 residues: CASSAPGHTGYGYTF. The CDR3 DNA reads TGTGCCAGCAGCGCTCCGGGACATACCGGCTATGGCTACACCTTC. The full variable domain, rest sourced from reference TRBV9 and TRBJ1-2, is DSGVTQTPKHLITATGQRVTLRCSPRSGDLSVYWYQQSLDQGLQFLIQYYNGEERAKGNILERFSAQQFPDLHSELNLSSLELGDSALYFCASSAPGHTGYGYTFGSGTRLTVV.